Each of the 16 T cell receptor beta chains below was sequenced from the same sample in a study of Graves' ophthalmopathy and Graves' hyperthyroidism. Amplification targeted the TCR beta CDR3 regions, with RNA transcripts as the source material. RT-PCR in the first round used HTBI primers; a second-round multiplex PCR followed. TCRdb analysed the multiplex PCR reads with MiXCR anew, one entry per CDR3 protein. The table has roughly 380,000 distinct CDR3 sequences, approximately 15% seen once; the top ten hold about 7%. The specimen sequenced was peripheral blood. All receptors come from a woman aged 18-29 years with stable Graves' hyperthyroidism.

This clonotype came up many times. The chain uses TRBV6-2 or TRBV6-3 and TRBJ1-1; the D is unclear. Per germline, CDR1 MNHEY and CDR2 SVGEGT. The CDR3 is made up of 14 amino acids. Between the trimmed V and J ends, which lost 0 bases and 3 bases, there was a span of 8 bases. CDR3 sequence reads: CASSYSGGDTEAFF. The DNA for the CDR3 is TGTGCCAGCAGTTACTCGGGTGGGGACACTGAAGCTTTCTTT.

This clonotype occurred many times. The chain has TRBV3-1 and TRBJ1-1; D is possibly TRBD1 (5 bases). The CDR3 loop spans 15 amino acids. Germline V lookup: CDR1 LGHDT, CDR2 YNNKEL (reference sequence). Trimming removed 0 bases from V and 2 bases from J, with 10 bases in between. The CDR3 loop reads CASSQDAGPNTEAFF. The CDR3, as DNA: TGTGCCAGCAGCCAAGACGCAGGGCCCAACACTGAAGCTTTCTTT.

This clonotype was seen many times. The rearrangement uses TRBV12-5 and TRBJ2-7; a possible D gene is TRBD1 (6 bases). The CDR3 extends over 13 amino acids. Germline V lookup: CDR1 LGHNT, CDR2 FRNRAP. V lost 4 bases and J lost 1, with 8 bases in between. CDR3 coding DNA: TGTGCTAGTGGTTCGACAGGTTCCTACGAGCAGTACTTC. Residues: CASGSTGSYEQYF.

This clonotype was detected many times. The chain couples TRBV29-1 to TRBJ1-1; D call uncertain. Germline lookup yields CDR1 SQVTM and CDR2 ANQGSEA. Trimming took 7 bases from V and 1 from J, leaving 16 bases between them. The CDR3 spans 14 residues. The CDR3 region has the DNA TGCAGCGCTCGGAGGGAGCCGACGAACACTGAAGCTTTCTTT. Translating it yields CSARREPTNTEAFF. The whole variable domain, filled in from reference TRBV29-1 and TRBJ1-1, reads SAVISQKPSRDICQRGTSLTIQCQVDSQVTMMFWYRQQPGQSLTLIATANQGSEATYESGFVIDKFPISRPNLTFSTLTVSNMSPEDSSIYLCSARREPTNTEAFFGQGTRLTVV.

This clonotype has a count of ten or more. The CDR3 spells CASRDQRDYGYTF. CDR3 nucleotides: TGTGCCAGCCGGGACCAAAGGGACTATGGCTACACCTTC. The chain couples TRBV6-1 to TRBJ1-2; D is perhaps TRBD1 (5 bases). Trimming shortened V by 8 bases and J by 3 bases, and 13 bases separated the two germline ends. The CDR3 has 13 residues. Germline CDR1 reads MNHNS; CDR2 reads SASEGT.

The sample holds many counts of this clonotype. The chain couples TRBV5-6 to TRBJ2-5; 7 nucleotides align to TRBD1. V was pared by 4 bases and J by 5 bases, with 5 bases of the junction left unmatched. CDR3 length: 13 residues. Germline V gene lookup returns CDR1 SGHDT and CDR2 YYEEEE. This CDR3 reads CASSVTGEETQYF. The CDR3 region has the DNA TGTGCCAGCAGCGTCACAGGGGAGGAGACCCAGTACTTC.

This clonotype was picked up many times. This sequence joins TRBV25-1 and TRBJ1-1; D possibly corresponds to TRBD1 (5 bases). Germline lookup yields CDR1 MGHDK and CDR2 SYGVNS. The CDR3 sequence is 14 residues long. V was shortened by 3 bases and J by 4 bases, with 12 bases between the two germline ends. CDR3 protein: CASSDAGWGTEAFF. CDR3 DNA sequence: TGTGCCAGCAGTGATGCAGGGTGGGGCACTGAAGCTTTCTTT.

The chain recombines TRBV12-3 or TRBV12-4 with TRBJ1-1; 8 bases are shared with TRBD1. The CDR3 is 14 residues long. Trimming cost V 7 bases and J 4 bases; bases outside gene matches: 8. CDR3 protein: CASIWTGLGTEAFF. CDR3 sequence (DNA): TGTGCCAGCATTTGGACAGGGCTGGGCACTGAAGCTTTCTTT.

This sequence joins TRBV5-1 and TRBJ1-6; D is uncertain. The CDR3 sequence is 14 residues long. Germline V gene data show CDR1 as SGHRS and CDR2 as YFSETQ. V was cut by 0 bases and J by 7 bases, with 8 bases left in between. CDR3 DNA: TGCGCCAGCAGCTTGGGAGGGCAGAATTCACCCCTCCACTTT. It codes for CASSLGGQNSPLHF.

A remark on this clonotype: At one boundary the junction diverges from the germline segment, which might be a read error. The chain is built from TRBV12-3 or TRBV12-4 and TRBJ1-5, with 7 bases fitting TRBD1. The CDR3 is made up of 11 amino acids. CDR3 nucleotides: TGTGCCAGCAGTCGGGGACAGCTCCAGCATTTT. Translated, it gives CASSRGQLQHF.

This clonotype was recorded many times. The CDR3 region has the DNA TGTGCCAGCAGCCCCCGTCGCCAGGCGCGATTGAACACCGGGGAGCTGTTTTTT. It yields the protein CASSPRRQARLNTGELFF. The J gene is TRBJ2-2, the V gene TRBV11-2; no definite D call. The V end lost 5 bases, the J end lost 1 base, and 20 bases lay between the germline ends. From germline, CDR1 is SGHAT and CDR2 FQNNGV. CDR3 length: 18 residues.

The chain employs TRBV11-2 and TRBJ2-5; 10 nucleotides line up with TRBD2. Trimming at V came to 7 bases and at J to 4 bases, leaving 12 bases not matched to a gene. Germline CDR1 SGHAT, CDR2 FQNNGV. The length of the CDR3 is 16 residues. In nucleotides, the CDR3 is TGTGCCAGCACCCTCTCTAGCGGGGGTCCCGGAGAGACCCAGTACTTC. Protein product: CASTLSSGGPGETQYF.

This clonotype has a handful of counts. Being one base from a much bigger clone, this may be a read error. The chain couples TRBV19 to TRBJ1-1, with no clear D. The CDR3 loop spans 11 amino acids. From germline, CDR1 is LNHDA and CDR2 SQIVND (reference sequence). CDR3 coding DNA: TGTGCCGTCGCACGGAACACTGAAGCTTGCTTT. Protein sequence: CAVARNTEACF.

There are many counts of this clonotype. The V call is TRBV4-2, the J call TRBJ1-2; no clear D. The germline V and J ends were trimmed by 1 base and 4 bases, with 7 bases remaining between them. The CDR3 loop spans 13 amino acids. From germline, CDR1 is LGHNA and CDR2 YNFKEQ. The CDR3, as DNA: TGTGCCAGCAGCCAAGCAGATTTCTATGGCTACACCTTC. Translated: CASSQADFYGYTF.

This clonotype was counted at least ten times. The chain uses TRBV13 and TRBJ1-2; possible D gene TRBD1, 5 bases. The germline gives CDR1 PRHDT, CDR2 FYEKMQ (reference sequence). The CDR3 runs 14 residues. Trimming took 4 bases from V and 4 from J, leaving 13 bases between them. The CDR3 here is CASSSQGLGYGYTF. CDR3 DNA: TGTGCCAGCAGCTCTCAGGGACTGGGCTATGGCTACACCTTC.

This clonotype was picked up many times. The chain employs TRBV5-4 and TRBJ1-5, with D perhaps TRBD1 (5 bases). CDR1 and CDR2 (germline): SGHNT, YYREEE (reference sequence). The V gene lost 2 bases and the J gene lost 3 bases, with 12 bases spanning the gap. CDR3 size: 15 residues. The CDR3 is CASSFGQGINQPQHF. As DNA, the CDR3 is TGTGCCAGCAGCTTTGGTCAGGGAATCAATCAGCCCCAGCATTTT.